Shown below are 20 T cell receptor beta chains from a single sample sequenced in a study of Ad26.COV2.S vaccination and SARS-CoV-2 variants. Treatment described: over 15 received Ad26.COV2.S at low or high dose, single or two shots; roughly five received placebo; per-sample allocation not given. Samples analyzed were those drawn on day 63 after the first vaccine or placebo injection. Using immunoSEQ multiplex PCR, the repertoire was profiled, and TCRdb retains in-frame clones only, with some absent. This table holds around 300,000 clones, roughly 90% found once. Here the sequenced sample was peripheral blood, taken in a trial of Ad26.COV2.S vaccine versus placebo. Source of these receptors: a person between 18 and 59 years old who received the Ad26.COV2.S COVID-19 vaccine or a placebo.

This clone was detected a few times. The chain is built from TRBV7-9 and TRBJ2-1; a possible D gene is TRBD1 (6 bases). CDR1 and CDR2 from the germline V gene are SEHNR and FQNEAQ (reference sequence). Trimming removed 2 bases from V and 0 bases from J, with 11 bases in between. The CDR3 runs to 16 residues. Here the CDR3 reads CASSLNSDSSYNEQFF. The CDR3 coding sequence is TGTGCCAGCAGCTTAAATTCGGACAGCTCCTACAATGAGCAGTTCTTC.

The chain employs TRBV18 and TRBJ1-2; 8 bases line up with TRBD1. CDR3 length equals 15 residues. V lost 3 bases to trimming and J lost 2 bases; unmatched junction nucleotides: 5. Germline lookup yields CDR1 KGHSH and CDR2 LQKENI. CDR3 protein: CASSPNRGFNYGYTF. CDR3 sequence (DNA): TGTGCCAGCTCACCTAACAGGGGGTTCAACTATGGCTACACCTTC.

About this clone itself: At one end, the junction sequence differs from germline, possibly due to a read error. This chain uses TRBV25-1 with TRBJ1-1; the D gene is possibly TRBD1 (5 bases). The CDR3 is made up of 13 amino acids. The germline gives CDR1 MGHDK, CDR2 SYGVNS. In nucleotides, the CDR3 is TGTGCCAGCAGTGAACGACAGAACATTGAAGCTTTCTTT. Translating gives CASSERQNIEAFF.

The V gene is TRBV6-5, the J gene TRBJ2-1; possibly TRBD2 for D (6 bases). This CDR3 contains 13 residues. V lost 6 bases and J lost 12, with 18 bases in between. Germline V gives CDR1 MNHEY, CDR2 SVGAGI. CDR3 residues: CASRDQTGLTQFF. The CDR3 DNA follows: TGTGCCAGCAGGGACCAGACGGGACTCACGCAGTTCTTC.

The gene calls are TRBV3-1 (or the pseudogene TRBV3-2) and TRBJ1-2; no firm D call. V was shortened by 3 bases and J by 7 bases, with 9 bases between the two germline ends. The germline V gene has CDR1 LGHDT and CDR2 YNNKEL (reference sequence). This CDR3 region has 12 residues. This CDR3 reads CASSQPPGGYTF. The CDR3 DNA follows: TGTGCCAGCAGCCAGCCTCCAGGTGGCTACACCTTC.

This chain connects TRBV7-9 to TRBJ1-1; the D gene is possibly TRBD1 (6 bases). Germline CDR1 is SEHNR and CDR2 is FQNEAQ (reference sequence). Between the trimmed V and J ends, which lost 4 bases and 4 bases, there was a span of 16 bases. The CDR3 totals 15 residues. The CDR3 DNA is TGTGCCAGCAGCTCCAACAGGGTTTGGGGCACTGAAGCTTTCTTT. Its translation is CASSSNRVWGTEAFF.

The chain is built from TRBV27 and TRBJ2-1; D is possibly TRBD2 (6 bases). V dropped 5 bases and J dropped 8 bases, with 16 bases sitting between them. The CDR3 has 14 residues. Germline V CDR1 and CDR2: MNHEY, SMNVEV (reference sequence). This CDR3 is CASSPIGGLDEQFF. For the CDR3, the DNA is TGTGCCAGCAGTCCCATCGGGGGATTAGATGAGCAGTTCTTC.

This clone was detected once. The chain is built from TRBV10-1 and TRBJ2-3; TRBD1 matches at 8 bases. V lost 3 bases and J lost 3; bases outside the gene matches: 5. This CDR3 has 15 amino acids. Germline CDR1 and CDR2: WNHNN and SYGVQD (reference sequence). Here the CDR3 DNA reads TGCGCCAGCAGTGATCAGGGGGCAACGACAGATACGCAGTATTTT. Its protein is CASSDQGATTDTQYF.

The chain carries TRBV28 and TRBJ1-2, with a tentative D call TRBD1 (5 bases). Germline V gene data show CDR1 as MDHEN and CDR2 as SYDVKM. The CDR3 runs 14 residues. Trimming took 2 bases from V and 4 from J, leaving 11 bases between them. The CDR3 DNA reads TGTGCCAGCAGTTTACCCCCGACAGCCTATGGCTACACCTTC. Protein: CASSLPPTAYGYTF.

The chain is built from TRBV7-9 and TRBJ2-7; D unclear. The V gene lost 5 bases and the J gene lost 6 bases, with 11 bases spanning the gap. Germline CDR1 and CDR2: SEHNR and FQNEAQ (reference sequence). The CDR3 is 12 amino acids. The CDR3 sequence is CASSRLLAEQYF. The CDR3 coding sequence is TGTGCCAGCAGCCGACTGCTGGCCGAGCAGTACTTC.

V and J are TRBV29-1 and TRBJ2-1, with 9 bases matching TRBD1. The CDR3 is 15 residues long. V lost 8 bases, J lost 8 bases, and 16 bases stayed unmatched. Germline V lookup: CDR1 SQVTM, CDR2 ANQGSEA. Written as DNA, the CDR3 is TGCAGCTTTTTTTCACCCGGGACAGGGAACGATGAGCAGTTCTTC. It specifies CSFFSPGTGNDEQFF.

The chain uses TRBV6-6 and TRBJ2-5; no reliable D call. This CDR3 is 13 amino acids long. The V gene lost 6 bases and the J gene lost 5 bases, with 13 bases spanning the gap. The V gene's germline CDR1 is MNHNY and CDR2 SVGAGI (reference sequence). CDR3 nucleotide sequence: TGTGCCAGCAGCAAATTTTTGGGGGAGACCCAGTACTTC. It translates to CASSKFLGETQYF.

This chain links TRBV3-1 (or the pseudogene TRBV3-2) with TRBJ2-1; D not certain. The CDR3 length is 17 residues. Germline V lookup: CDR1 LGHDT, CDR2 YNNKEL (reference sequence). V lost 4 bases and J lost 8, with 24 bases in between. DNA for the CDR3: TGTGCCAGCAGCCCCATCAGACCGTTACCGCTACTCGATGAGCAGTTCTTC. This sequence encodes CASSPIRPLPLLDEQFF.

The V call is TRBV11-3, the J call TRBJ1-2, with D unresolved. CDR1 and CDR2 (germline): SGHNT, YENEEA. The CDR3 loop spans 15 amino acids. The ends were cut back, 6 bases at V and 1 base at J, with 15 bases in the middle. The CDR3 here is CASSPDRDLNYGYTF. The CDR3 region has the DNA TGTGCCAGCAGTCCTGACCGAGACCTTAACTATGGCTACACCTTC.

The chain has TRBV6-2 or TRBV6-3 and TRBJ2-7, with 12 bases identical to TRBD2. Germline V lookup: CDR1 MNHEY, CDR2 SVGEGT. The CDR3 runs to 16 residues. V shed 5 bases, J shed 7 bases, and the junction held 12 bases outside the gene matches. The CDR3 region is CASSHKRLAGVREQYV. In DNA form, the CDR3 reads TGTGCCAGCAGTCACAAAAGACTAGCGGGAGTAAGGGAGCAGTACGTC.

There are a few counts of this clone. V gene TRBV3-1 (or the pseudogene TRBV3-2) combines with J gene TRBJ2-7, with 9 nucleotides matching TRBD1. The germline V gene has CDR1 LGHDT and CDR2 YNNKEL (reference sequence). The ends lost 5 bases at V and 3 bases at J; junction bases unmatched: 5. This CDR3 comprises 14 residues. The CDR3 DNA reads as TGTGCCAGCAGCGCGACGGACAGGGGCTACGAGCAGTACTTC. Translated, it gives CASSATDRGYEQYF.

With respect to this clone: It is unclear where the CDR3 begins or ends on the DNA, so no DNA is shown, and the CDR3 is as TCRdb lists it. V is TRBV7-3 and J is TRBJ2-6; TRBD2, the table's D call, was not compared with the DNA. Germline loops: CDR1 SGHTA, CDR2 FQGTGA. The CDR3 sequence runs 21 residues, both termini included. The CDR3 is CASSLVGLAGGLHFGANVLTF.

The V and J genes are TRBV7-2 and TRBJ1-2; 7 nucleotides agree with TRBD1. The CDR3 loop spans 15 amino acids. The junction had 14 bases not matched to a gene; V was cut back by 6 bases and J by 7 bases. Looked up from germline, CDR1 is SGHTA and CDR2 is FQGNSA. The CDR3 loop is CASRLSGTAMGGYTF. CDR3 sequence (DNA): TGTGCCAGCAGGCTATCAGGGACAGCGATGGGTGGCTACACCTTC.

The J gene is TRBJ2-3, the V gene TRBV9, with TRBD1 as a possible D gene (5 bases). There are 15 residues in the CDR3. Trimming pared 3 bases from V and 6 bases from J, leaving 17 bases between. Germline CDR1 and CDR2: SGDLS and YYNGEE. The CDR3 region has the DNA TGTGCCAGCAGCGCCTCCCCTGGGGCCGGGGATACGCAGTATTTT. This sequence encodes CASSASPGAGDTQYF.

The V and J genes are TRBV19 and TRBJ2-3, with D possibly TRBD2 on 6 matching bases. Germline V gene data show CDR1 as LNHDA and CDR2 as SQIVND (reference sequence). The CDR3 loop spans 16 amino acids. V lost 5 bases to trimming and J lost 3 bases, with 18 bases between them. CDR3 DNA sequence: TGTGCCAGTAGTCCCCCGAGGGTAGCGGAGACAGATACGCAGTATTTT. Translated, it gives CASSPPRVAETDTQYF.